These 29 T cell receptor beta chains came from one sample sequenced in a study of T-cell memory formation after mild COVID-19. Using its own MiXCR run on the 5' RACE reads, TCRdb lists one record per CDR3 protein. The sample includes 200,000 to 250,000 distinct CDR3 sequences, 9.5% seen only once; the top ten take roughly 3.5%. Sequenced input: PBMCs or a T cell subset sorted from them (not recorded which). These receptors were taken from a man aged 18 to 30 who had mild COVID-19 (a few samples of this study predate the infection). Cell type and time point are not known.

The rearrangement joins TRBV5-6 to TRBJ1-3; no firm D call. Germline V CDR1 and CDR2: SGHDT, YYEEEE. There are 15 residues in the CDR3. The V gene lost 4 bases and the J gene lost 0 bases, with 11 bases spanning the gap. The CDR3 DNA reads TGTGCCAGCAGCCCCGCGACGGGCTCTGGAAACACCATATATTTT. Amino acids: CASSPATGSGNTIYF. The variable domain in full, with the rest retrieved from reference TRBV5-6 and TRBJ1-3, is DAGVTQSPTHLIKTRGQQVTLRCSPKSGHDTVSWYQQALGQGPQFIFQYYEEEERQRGNFPDRFSGHQFPNYSSELNVNALLLGDSALYLCASSPATGSGNTIYFGEGSWLTVV.

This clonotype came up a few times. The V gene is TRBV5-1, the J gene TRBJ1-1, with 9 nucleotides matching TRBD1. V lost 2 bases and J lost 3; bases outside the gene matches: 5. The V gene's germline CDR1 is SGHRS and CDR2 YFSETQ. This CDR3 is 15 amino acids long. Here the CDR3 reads CASSFGRDRDTEAFF. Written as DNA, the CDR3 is TGCGCCAGCAGCTTCGGCCGGGACAGGGACACTGAAGCTTTCTTT. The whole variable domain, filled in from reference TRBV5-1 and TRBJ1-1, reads KAGVTQTPRYLIKTRGQQVTLSCSPISGHRSVSWYQQTPGQGLQFLFEYFSETQRNKGNFPGRFSGRQFSNSRSEMNVSTLELGDSALYLCASSFGRDRDTEAFFGQGTRLTVV.

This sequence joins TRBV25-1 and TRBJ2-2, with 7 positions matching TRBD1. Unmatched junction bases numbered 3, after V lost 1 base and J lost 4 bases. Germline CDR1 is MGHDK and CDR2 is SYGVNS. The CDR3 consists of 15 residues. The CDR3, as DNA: TGTGCCAGCAGTGAATGGGCAGGGGGCACCGGGGAGCTGTTTTTT. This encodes CASSEWAGGTGELFF.

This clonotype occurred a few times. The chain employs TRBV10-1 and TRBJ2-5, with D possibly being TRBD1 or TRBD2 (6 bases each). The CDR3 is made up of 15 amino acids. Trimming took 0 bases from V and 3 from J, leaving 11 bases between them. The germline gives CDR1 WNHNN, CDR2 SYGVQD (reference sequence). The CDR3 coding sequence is TGCGCCAGCAGTGAGTCGATGGGGGGCGAAGAGACCCAGTACTTC. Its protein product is CASSESMGGEETQYF.

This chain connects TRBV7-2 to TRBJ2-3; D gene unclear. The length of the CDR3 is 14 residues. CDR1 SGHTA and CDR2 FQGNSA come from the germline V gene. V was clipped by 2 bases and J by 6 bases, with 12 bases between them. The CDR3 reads CASSLFGDWDTQYF. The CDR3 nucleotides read TGTGCCAGCAGCTTATTCGGCGATTGGGATACGCAGTATTTT.

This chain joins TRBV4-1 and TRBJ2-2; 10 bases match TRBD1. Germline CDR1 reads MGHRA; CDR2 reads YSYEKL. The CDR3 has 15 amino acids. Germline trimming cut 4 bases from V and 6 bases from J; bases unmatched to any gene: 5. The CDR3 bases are TGCGCCAGCAGCCTTGGGGACAGGGGACCCGGGGAGCTGTTTTTT. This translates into CASSLGDRGPGELFF.

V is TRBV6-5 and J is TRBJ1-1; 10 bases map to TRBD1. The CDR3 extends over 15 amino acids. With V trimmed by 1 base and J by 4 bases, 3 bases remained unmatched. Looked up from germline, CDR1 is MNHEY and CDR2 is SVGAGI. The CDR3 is CASSYWTGGFTEAFF. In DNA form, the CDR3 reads TGTGCCAGCAGTTACTGGACAGGGGGGTTCACTGAAGCTTTCTTT.

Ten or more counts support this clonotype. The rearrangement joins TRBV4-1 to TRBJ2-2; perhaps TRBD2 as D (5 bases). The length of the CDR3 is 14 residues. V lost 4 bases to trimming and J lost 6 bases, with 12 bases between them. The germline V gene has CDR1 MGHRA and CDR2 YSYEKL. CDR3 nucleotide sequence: TGCGCCAGCAGCCCACTGGACTCTCCCGGGGAGCTGTTTTTT. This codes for CASSPLDSPGELFF.

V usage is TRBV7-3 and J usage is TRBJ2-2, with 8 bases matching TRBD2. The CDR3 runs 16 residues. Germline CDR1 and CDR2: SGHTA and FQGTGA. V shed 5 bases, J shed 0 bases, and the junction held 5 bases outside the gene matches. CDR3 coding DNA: TGTGCCAGCAGCGCCCTAGCGGGTACGAACACCGGGGAGCTGTTTTTT. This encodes CASSALAGTNTGELFF.

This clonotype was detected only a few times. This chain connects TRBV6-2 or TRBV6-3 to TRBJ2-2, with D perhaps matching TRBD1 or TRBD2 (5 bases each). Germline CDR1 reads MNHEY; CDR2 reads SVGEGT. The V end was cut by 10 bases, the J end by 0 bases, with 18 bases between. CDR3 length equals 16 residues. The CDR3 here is CATCEAGAPNTGELFF. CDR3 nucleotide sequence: TGTGCCACCTGCGAGGCCGGGGCCCCGAACACCGGGGAGCTGTTTTTT.

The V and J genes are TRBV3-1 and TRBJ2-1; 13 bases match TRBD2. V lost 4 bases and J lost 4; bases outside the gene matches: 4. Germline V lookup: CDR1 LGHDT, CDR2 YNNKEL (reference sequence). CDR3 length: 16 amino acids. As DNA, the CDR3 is TGTGCCAGCAGCCCGACGACTAGCGGGGGGTACAATGAGCAGTTCTTC. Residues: CASSPTTSGGYNEQFF.

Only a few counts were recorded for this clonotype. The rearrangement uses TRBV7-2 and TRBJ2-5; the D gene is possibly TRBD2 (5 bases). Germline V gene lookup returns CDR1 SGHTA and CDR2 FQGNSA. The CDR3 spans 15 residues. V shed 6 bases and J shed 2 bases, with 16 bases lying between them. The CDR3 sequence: CASRHSDLLQETQYF. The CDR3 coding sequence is TGTGCCAGCAGGCATAGCGATTTATTACAAGAGACCCAGTACTTC.

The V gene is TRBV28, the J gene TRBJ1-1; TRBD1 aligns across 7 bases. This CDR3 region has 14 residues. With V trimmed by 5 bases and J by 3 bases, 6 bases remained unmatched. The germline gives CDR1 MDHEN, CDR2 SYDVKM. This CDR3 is CASSPGQFYTEAFF. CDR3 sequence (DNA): TGTGCCAGCAGTCCGGGACAGTTCTACACTGAAGCTTTCTTT.

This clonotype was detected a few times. CDR3 nucleotides: TGCGCCAGCAGCTTCGTCGTAGGCCAGCCCCAGCATTTT. Translating it yields CASSFVVGQPQHF. J is TRBJ1-5 and V is TRBV5-1; D uncertain. The CDR3 runs 13 residues. V was shortened by 2 bases and J by 7 bases, with 10 bases between the two germline ends. The germline V gene has CDR1 SGHRS and CDR2 YFSETQ.

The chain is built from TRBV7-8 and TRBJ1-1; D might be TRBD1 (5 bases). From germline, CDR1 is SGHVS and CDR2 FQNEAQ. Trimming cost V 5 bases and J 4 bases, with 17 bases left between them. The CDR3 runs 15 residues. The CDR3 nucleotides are TGTGCCAGCAGCCACCGGGACGGCACTCTCACTGAAGCTTTCTTT. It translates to CASSHRDGTLTEAFF.

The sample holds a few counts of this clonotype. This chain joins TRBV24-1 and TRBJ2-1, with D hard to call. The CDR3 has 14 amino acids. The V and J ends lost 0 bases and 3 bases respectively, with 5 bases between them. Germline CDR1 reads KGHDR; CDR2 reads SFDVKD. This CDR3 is CATSDLYSYNEQFF. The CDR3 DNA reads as TGTGCCACCAGTGATTTGTACAGCTACAATGAGCAGTTCTTC.

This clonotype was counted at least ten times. CDR3 sequence (DNA): TGTGCCAGCAGCATAAGACAGGACAGCCGCCTCCACTTT. Its protein product is CASSIRQDSRLHF. The genes are TRBV7-3 and TRBJ1-6; D may be TRBD1 (6 bases). Between the trimmed V and J ends, which lost 5 bases and 15 bases, there was a span of 17 bases. Per germline, CDR1 SGHTA and CDR2 FQGTGA. The CDR3 covers 13 residues.

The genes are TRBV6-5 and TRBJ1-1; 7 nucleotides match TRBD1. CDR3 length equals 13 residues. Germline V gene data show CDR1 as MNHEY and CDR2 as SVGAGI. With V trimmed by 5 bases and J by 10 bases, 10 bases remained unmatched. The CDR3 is CASSPRQGQAAFF. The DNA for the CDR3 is TGTGCCAGCAGTCCGCGACAGGGTCAGGCAGCTTTCTTT.

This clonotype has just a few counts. For the CDR3, the DNA is TGCAGTGCCCAACTAGGGGGAAACTATGGCTACACCTTC. Encoded protein: CSAQLGGNYGYTF. The genes are TRBV20-1 and TRBJ1-2, with a weak D call TRBD1 (6 bases). The CDR3 consists of 13 residues. V was pared by 6 bases and J by 2 bases, with 13 bases between. Looked up from germline, CDR1 is DFQATT and CDR2 is SNEGSKA (reference sequence).

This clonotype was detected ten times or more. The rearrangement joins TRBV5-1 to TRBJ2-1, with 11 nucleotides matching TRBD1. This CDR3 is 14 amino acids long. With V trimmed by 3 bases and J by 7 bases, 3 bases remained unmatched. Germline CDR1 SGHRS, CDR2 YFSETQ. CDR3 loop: CASSSGTGGNEQFF. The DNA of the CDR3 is TGCGCCAGCAGCTCAGGGACAGGGGGTAATGAGCAGTTCTTC.

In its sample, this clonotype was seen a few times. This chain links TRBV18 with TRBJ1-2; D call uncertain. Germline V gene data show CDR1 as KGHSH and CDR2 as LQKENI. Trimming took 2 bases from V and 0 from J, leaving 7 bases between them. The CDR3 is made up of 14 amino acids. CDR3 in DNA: TGTGCCAGCTCACCAGGTGAAGCTAACTATGGCTACACCTTC. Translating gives CASSPGEANYGYTF.

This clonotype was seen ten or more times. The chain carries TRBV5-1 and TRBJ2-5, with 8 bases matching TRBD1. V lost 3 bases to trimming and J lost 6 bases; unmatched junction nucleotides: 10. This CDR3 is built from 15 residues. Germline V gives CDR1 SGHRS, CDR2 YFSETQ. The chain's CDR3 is CASSSPQGERKTQYF. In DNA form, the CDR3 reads TGCGCCAGCAGCTCACCACAGGGGGAGAGGAAGACCCAGTACTTC.

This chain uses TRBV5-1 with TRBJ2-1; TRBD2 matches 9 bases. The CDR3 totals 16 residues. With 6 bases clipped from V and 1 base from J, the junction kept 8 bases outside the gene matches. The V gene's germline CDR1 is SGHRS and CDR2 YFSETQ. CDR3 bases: TGCGCCAGCACGCCATTAGCGGGGGTTTCCTACAATGAGCAGTTCTTC. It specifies CASTPLAGVSYNEQFF.

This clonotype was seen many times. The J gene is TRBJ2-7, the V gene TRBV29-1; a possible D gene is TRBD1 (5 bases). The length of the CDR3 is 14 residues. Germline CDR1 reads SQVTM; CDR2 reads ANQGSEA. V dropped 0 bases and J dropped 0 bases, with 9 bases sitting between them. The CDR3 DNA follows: TGCAGCGTTGAAGATCAGGGCAGCTCCTACGAGCAGTACTTC. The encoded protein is CSVEDQGSSYEQYF.

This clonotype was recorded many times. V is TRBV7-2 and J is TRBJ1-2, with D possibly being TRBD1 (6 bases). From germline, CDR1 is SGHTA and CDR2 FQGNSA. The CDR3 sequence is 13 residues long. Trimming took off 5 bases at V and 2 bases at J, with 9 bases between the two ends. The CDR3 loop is CASSPDSNYGYTF. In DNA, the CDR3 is TGTGCCAGCAGCCCGGACAGCAACTATGGCTACACCTTC.

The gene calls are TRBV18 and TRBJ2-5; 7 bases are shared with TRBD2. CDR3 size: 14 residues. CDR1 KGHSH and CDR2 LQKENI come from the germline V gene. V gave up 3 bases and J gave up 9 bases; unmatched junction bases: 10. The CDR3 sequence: CASSPGTTAGAQYF. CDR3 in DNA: TGTGCCAGCTCACCCGGGACTACCGCGGGGGCCCAGTACTTC.

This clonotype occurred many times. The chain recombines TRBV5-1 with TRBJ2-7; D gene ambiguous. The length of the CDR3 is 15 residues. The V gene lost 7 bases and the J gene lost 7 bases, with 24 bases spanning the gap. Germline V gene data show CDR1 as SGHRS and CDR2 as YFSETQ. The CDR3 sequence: CASVLVPDGSREQYF. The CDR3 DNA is TGCGCCAGCGTTCTAGTTCCGGACGGCTCGAGAGAGCAGTACTTC.

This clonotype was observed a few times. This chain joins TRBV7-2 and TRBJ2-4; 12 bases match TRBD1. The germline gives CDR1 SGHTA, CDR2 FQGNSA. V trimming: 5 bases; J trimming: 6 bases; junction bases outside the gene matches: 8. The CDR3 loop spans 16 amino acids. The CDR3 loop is CASSPRDRGRRNIQYF. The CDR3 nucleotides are TGTGCCAGCAGCCCCCGGGACAGGGGGCGTAGAAACATTCAGTACTTC.

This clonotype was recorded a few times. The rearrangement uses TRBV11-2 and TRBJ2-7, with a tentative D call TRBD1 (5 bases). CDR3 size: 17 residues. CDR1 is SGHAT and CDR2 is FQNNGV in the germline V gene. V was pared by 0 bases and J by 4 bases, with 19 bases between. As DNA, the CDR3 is TGTGCCAGCAGCTTAGACTCTGGACCAGGGAATTGGTACGAGCAGTACTTC. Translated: CASSLDSGPGNWYEQYF.